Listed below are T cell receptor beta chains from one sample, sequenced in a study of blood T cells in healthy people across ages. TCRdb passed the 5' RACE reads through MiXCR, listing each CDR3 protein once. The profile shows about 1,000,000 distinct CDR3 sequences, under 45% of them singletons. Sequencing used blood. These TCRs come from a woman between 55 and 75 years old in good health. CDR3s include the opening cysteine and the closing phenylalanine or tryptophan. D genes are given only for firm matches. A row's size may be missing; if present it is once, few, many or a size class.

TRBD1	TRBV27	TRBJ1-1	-	TGTGCCAGCAGTCCACAGGGGAGTAGGACTGAAGCTTTCTTT	CASSPQGSRTEAFF
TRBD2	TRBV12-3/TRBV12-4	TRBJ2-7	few	TGTGCCAGCAGTTTGGGACTAGCGGGAGGGCTATACGAGCAGTACTTC	CASSLGLAGGLYEQYF
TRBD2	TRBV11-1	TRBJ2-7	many	TGTGCCAGCAGCTTTCGGACTAGCAGCTACGAGCAGTACTTC	CASSFRTSSYEQYF
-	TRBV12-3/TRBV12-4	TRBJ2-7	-	TGTGCCAGTTTAGGGGATTCTTACAATGAGCAGTACTTC	CASLGDSYNEQYF
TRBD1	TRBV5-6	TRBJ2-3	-	TGTGCCAGCAACAAGATCGGGACAGGTTCTTCAGATACGCAGTATTTT	CASNKIGTGSSDTQYF
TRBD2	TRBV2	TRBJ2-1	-	TGTGCCAGCAGTGACCAGGGAAGCGGGAGTTGGTACAATGAGCAGTTCTTC	CASSDQGSGSWYNEQFF
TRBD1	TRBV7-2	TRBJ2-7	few	TGTGCCAGCGGCCGACAGGGAAGGATGTCCGAGCAGTACTTC	CASGRQGRMSEQYF
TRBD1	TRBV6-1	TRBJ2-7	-	TGTGCCAGCAGTGAATGGCAGGGGGCGCTTAACGAGCAGTACTTC	CASSEWQGALNEQYF
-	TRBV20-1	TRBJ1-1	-	TGCAGTGCTAGAGAGGACACTGAAGCTTTCTTT	CSAREDTEAFF
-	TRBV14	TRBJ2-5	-	TGTGCCAGCAGCCAAGGGGAGGGGGCCTTATACAATGAGCAGTACTTC	CASSQGEGALYNEQYF
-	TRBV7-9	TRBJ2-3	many	TGTGCCAGCAGCTCCGACAGGGAGGGTACAGATACGCAGTATTTT	CASSSDREGTDTQYF
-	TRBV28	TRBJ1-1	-	TGTGCCAGCAGTTTAAGGAACAGCGGGGGGTTTAACACTGAAGCTTTCTTT	CASSLRNSGGFNTEAFF
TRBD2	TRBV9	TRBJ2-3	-	TGTGCCAGCAGCTCCTCTCCAGGGACTAGCGGGAGGGGGACAGATGCGCAGTATTTT	CASSSSPGTSGRGTDAQYF
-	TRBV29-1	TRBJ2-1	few	TGCAGCGTCGCAGGGTCAGGTACGGTCAATGAGCAGTTCTTC	CSVAGSGTVNEQFF
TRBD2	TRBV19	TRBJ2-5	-	TGTGCCAGTAGTATTGGTCTAGCGGGAGGGGAGCAGTACTTC	CASSIGLAGGEQYF
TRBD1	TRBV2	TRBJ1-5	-	TGTGCCAGCAGTGAAGACGGACAGGGCGATCAGCCCCAGCATTTT	CASSEDGQGDQPQHF
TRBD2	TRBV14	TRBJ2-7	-	TGTGCCAGCAGCCCTACGGGACTAGCGGGAGGCTACGAGCAGTACTTC	CASSPTGLAGGYEQYF
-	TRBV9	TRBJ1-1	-	TGTGCCAGCAGCCACCCCGCTTTCTTT	CASSHPAFF
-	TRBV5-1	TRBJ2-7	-	TGCGCCGGCAGCTTGGTAGGGGCCGAGCAGTACTTC	CAGSLVGAEQYF
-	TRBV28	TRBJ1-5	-	TGTGCCAGCAGTTCCGTCAGTGGGGGCGAGACTCAGCCCCAGCATTTT	CASSSVSGGETQPQHF
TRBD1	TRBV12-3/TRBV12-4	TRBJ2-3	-	TGTGCCAGCAGTCGGACAGGGCCCATCCCGCAGTATTTT	CASSRTGPIPQYF
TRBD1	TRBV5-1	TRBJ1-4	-	TGCGCCAGCAGCTCTGGGGGACAGGGGAATGAAAAACTGTTTTTT	CASSSGGQGNEKLFF
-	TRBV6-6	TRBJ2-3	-	TGTGCCAGCAGTTACAGCGCCGGGACCACAGGTACGCAGTATTTT	CASSYSAGTTGTQYF
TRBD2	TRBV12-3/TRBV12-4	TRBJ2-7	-	TGTGCCAGCAGTTATGCTAGCGGAGGGTCCTACAATGAGCAGTACTTC	CASSYASGGSYNEQYF
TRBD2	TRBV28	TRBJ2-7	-	TGTGCCAGCAGTCAACCTAGCGGGAGGGCGATCGAGCAGTACTTC	CASSQPSGRAIEQYF
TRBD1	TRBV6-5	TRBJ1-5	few	TGTGCCAGCAGGCCCACAGGGGAGGGTCAGCCCCAGCATTTT	CASRPTGEGQPQHF
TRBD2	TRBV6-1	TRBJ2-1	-	TGTGCCAGCAGCCGCCTTGGACTAGCGGGAGGGTCCTACAATGAGCAGTTCTTC	CASSRLGLAGGSYNEQFF
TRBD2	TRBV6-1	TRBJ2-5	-	TGTGCCAGCAAACCGGGGGGAGAAAAGCAGTACTTC	CASKPGGEKQYF
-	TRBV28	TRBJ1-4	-	TGTGCCAGCAGTTTACTTGACGAGGTGGACGAAAAACTGTTTTTT	CASSLLDEVDEKLFF
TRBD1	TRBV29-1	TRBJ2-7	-	TGCAGCGCAACAGGGACAGAGAACTACGAGCAGTACTTC	CSATGTENYEQYF
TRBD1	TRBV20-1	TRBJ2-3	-	TGCAGTGCTAGAGATGCGGGACAGGGGGTATCAGATACGCAGTATTTT	CSARDAGQGVSDTQYF
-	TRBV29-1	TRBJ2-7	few	TGCAGCGCTAGTAGTATCTACGAGCAGTACTTC	CSASSIYEQYF
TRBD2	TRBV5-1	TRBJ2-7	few	TGCGCCAGCAGCTTGGTTACTAGCGGGAGGGCCCTGGACGAGCAGTACTTC	CASSLVTSGRALDEQYF
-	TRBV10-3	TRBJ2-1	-	TGTGCCATCAGTGGGCCGGGAACGGATGAGCAGTTCTTC	CAISGPGTDEQFF
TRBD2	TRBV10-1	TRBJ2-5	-	TGCGCCAGCAGTGATGGGAGGGAGCAGTACTTC	CASSDGREQYF
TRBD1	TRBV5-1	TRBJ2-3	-	TGCGCCAGCAGCTTGGGGACAGGGATAGATACGCAGTATTTT	CASSLGTGIDTQYF
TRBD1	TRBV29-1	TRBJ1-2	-	TGCAGCGTTGATCGGACAGGGGGCGCGGGTGGCTACACCTTC	CSVDRTGGAGGYTF
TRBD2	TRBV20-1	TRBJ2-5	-	TGCAGTGCTCCCGGGAGGGCCACAGTAGAGACCCAGTACTTC	CSAPGRATVETQYF
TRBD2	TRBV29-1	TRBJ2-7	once	TGCAGCGTTGAAGGGACTAGCGGGGCCTACGAGCAGTCCTTC	CSVEGTSGAYEQSF
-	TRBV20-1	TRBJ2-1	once	TGCAGTGCTAGAGATCGGTGGAACTCCTACAATGAGCAGTTCTTC	CSARDRWNSYNEQFF
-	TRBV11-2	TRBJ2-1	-	TGTGCCAGCAGCTCCGCCGGAGTCTCCAATGAGCAGTTCTTC	CASSSAGVSNEQFF
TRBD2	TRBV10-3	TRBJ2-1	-	TGTGCCATCAGCGAGACTAGCGGTTACAATGAGCAGTTCTTC	CAISETSGYNEQFF
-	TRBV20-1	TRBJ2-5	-	TGCAGTTCCCTCGGGACCGGAGAGACCCAGTACTTC	CSSLGTGETQYF
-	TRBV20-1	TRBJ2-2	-	TGCAGTGCTAGAAGTCGGAGGCCCACCGGGGAGCTGTTTTTT	CSARSRRPTGELFF
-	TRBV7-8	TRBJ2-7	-	TGTGCCAGCAGCTTGAGGTCCACCTACGAGCAGTACTTC	CASSLRSTYEQYF
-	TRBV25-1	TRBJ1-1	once	TGTGCCAGCAGTGTAGGGTGGAGTGAAGCTTTCTTT	CASSVGWSEAFF
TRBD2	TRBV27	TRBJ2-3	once	TGTGCCAGCAGCGACCCTAGACTAGCGGGAGTGGTAGATACGCAGTATTTT	CASSDPRLAGVVDTQYF
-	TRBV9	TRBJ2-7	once	TGTGCCAGCGGGCGCATCGGCGAGCAGTACTTC	CASGRIGEQYF
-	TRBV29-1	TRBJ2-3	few	TGCAGCGTCGTCTCAGGCGCAGATACGCAGTATTTT	CSVVSGADTQYF
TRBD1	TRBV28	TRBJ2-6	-	TGTGCCAGCACGACAGGGTTTCTTTCGGGTGGGGCCAACGTCCTGACTTTC	CASTTGFLSGGANVLTF